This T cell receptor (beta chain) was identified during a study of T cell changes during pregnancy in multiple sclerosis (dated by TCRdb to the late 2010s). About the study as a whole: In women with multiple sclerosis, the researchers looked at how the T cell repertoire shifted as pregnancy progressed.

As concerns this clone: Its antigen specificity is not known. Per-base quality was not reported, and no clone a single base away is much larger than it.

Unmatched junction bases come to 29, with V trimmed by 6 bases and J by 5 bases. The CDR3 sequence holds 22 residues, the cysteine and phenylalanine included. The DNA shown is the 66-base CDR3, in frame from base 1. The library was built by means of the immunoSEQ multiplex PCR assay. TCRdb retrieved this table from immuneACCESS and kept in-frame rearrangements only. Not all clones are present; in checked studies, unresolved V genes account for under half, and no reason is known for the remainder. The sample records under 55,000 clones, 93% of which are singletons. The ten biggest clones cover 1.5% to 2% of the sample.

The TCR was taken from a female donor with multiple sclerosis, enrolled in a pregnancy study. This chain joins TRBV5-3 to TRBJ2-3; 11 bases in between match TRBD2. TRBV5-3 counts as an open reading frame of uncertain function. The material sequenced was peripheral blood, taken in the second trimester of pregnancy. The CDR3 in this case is CARNPSSGGRRPASGRLDTQYF. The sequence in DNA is TGTGCCAGAAACCCGTCATCTGGAGGCAGAAGGCCGGCTAGCGGGAGGTTAGATACGCAGTATTTT.